One and the same sample provided the 6 T cell receptor beta chains below, sequenced in a study of radiotherapy plus CTLA-4 blockade in lung cancer. Here immunoSEQ multiplex PCR was the method, and the copy in TCRdb shows in-frame clones only, minus some. This table has about 55,000 clones, 82% appearing once. The material was peripheral blood, obtained from a patient treated with radiotherapy plus ipilimumab. These receptor sequences come from a human donor with non-small cell lung cancer whose response to radiotherapy plus ipilimumab could not be evaluated.

This clone was counted a few times. V gene TRBV4-3 combines with J gene TRBJ1-2, with 10 nucleotides matching TRBD1. Germline V lookup: CDR1 LGHNA, CDR2 YSLEER. There are 16 residues in the CDR3. V shed 0 bases and J 5 bases; nucleotides not matched to a gene: 6. The CDR3 region is CASSQDGTGAGYGYTF. CDR3 sequence (DNA): TGCGCCAGCAGCCAAGATGGGACAGGGGCAGGGTATGGCTACACCTTC.

J is TRBJ2-1 and V is TRBV7-2, with 9 bases matching TRBD1. The CDR3 runs 17 residues. CDR1 is SGHTA, CDR2 FQGNSA, per germline. J lost 4 bases, V lost 5 bases, and 12 bases had no gene match. CDR3 nucleotides: TGTGCCAGCAGCCATCCGGACAGGGGAGGGTTTTACAATGAGCAGTTCTTC. Translation: CASSHPDRGGFYNEQFF.

The CDR3 region is CASSLEGQGEQPQHF. In nucleotides, the CDR3 is TGTGCCAGCAGCTTAGAGGGGCAGGGGGAACAGCCCCAGCATTTT. The chain recombines TRBV11-2 with TRBJ1-5, with 7 bases that match TRBD1. After removal of 0 bases from V and 7 bases from J, the junction contained 6 bases not matched to a gene. This CDR3 has 15 amino acids. From germline, CDR1 is SGHAT and CDR2 FQNNGV.

This sequence joins TRBV9 and TRBJ1-1; tentatively, D is TRBD1 (6 bases). V lost 0 bases and J 0 bases, leaving 9 bases between the germline ends. CDR3 length equals 15 residues. Germline V lookup: CDR1 SGDLS, CDR2 YYNGEE. CDR3 protein: CASSVAGTLNTEAFF. CDR3 bases: TGTGCCAGCAGCGTAGCTGGGACACTGAACACTGAAGCTTTCTTT.

The rearrangement uses TRBV29-1 and TRBJ2-7; 10 positions match TRBD1. CDR1 SQVTM and CDR2 ANQGSEA come from the germline V gene. Losses at the gene ends were 2 bases for V and 2 bases for J; bases not matched to a gene: 3. The CDR3 has 14 amino acids. CDR3 nucleotide sequence: TGCAGCGTTGAACCGGGACAGGGGACCTACGAGCAGTACTTC. Protein: CSVEPGQGTYEQYF.

The chain recombines TRBV25-1 with TRBJ2-7, with TRBD1 as a possible D gene (5 bases). V lost 6 bases and J lost 4, with 10 bases in between. Germline assignment: CDR1 MGHDK and CDR2 SYGVNS. The CDR3 contains 12 residues. The CDR3 reads CASRRGRYEQYF. CDR3 nucleotides: TGTGCCAGCAGAAGGGGTCGGTACGAGCAGTACTTC.